This T cell receptor beta chain was retrieved from a study of shared clonotypes between healthy human individuals. Study context: Donors consisted of a couple of women and a few men between 18 and 49. Plates per donor: three CD4 naive, three CD4 memory, two CD8 naive, one CD8 memory. Study-wide points: Only blood was sampled, and tissue TCR repertoires likely differ from blood ones.

On this clone itself: Its antigen is currently unknown.

Cells designated naive CD8 were CD45RO-negative and were positively selected for CCR7, with terminally differentiated effector memory CD45RA+ cells excluded. Assay: immunoSEQ multiplex PCR; the TCRdb copy retains only in-frame clones and omits some. The profile shows approximately 2,000,000 clones, over 85% of them singletons. The clonotype originates from a man in his late teens or twenties in good health. Some clones in this sample may be carry-over from other donors' samples. Source material: naive CD8+ T cells from PBMCs.

The CDR3 DNA is TGTGCCAGCAGCCCGCAGACGTCGACAGGAGATACGCAGTATTTT. Its protein product is CASSPQTSTGDTQYF. This chain joins TRBV7-9 and TRBJ2-3; D may be TRBD1 (6 bases). The germline V and J ends were trimmed by 5 bases and 5 bases, with 17 bases remaining between them. The CDR3 consists of 15 residues. The germline CDR1 and CDR2 sequences are SEHNR and FQNEAQ (reference sequence).